What follows are 23 T cell receptor beta chains derived from one specimen sequenced in a study of T cell responses to AZD1222 COVID-19 vaccine. The table came from immunoSEQ multiplex PCR; TCRdb's copy has only in-frame clones and leaves some out. The sample includes about 28,000 clones, over 75% of them seen just once. The sample was peripheral blood, taken on day 0 of AZD1222 vaccination. All receptors derive from an adult in good health.

This clone was counted once. The chain employs TRBV19 and TRBJ2-2; 9 nucleotides match TRBD2. V was clipped by 10 bases and J by 8 bases; unmatched bases: 8. The CDR3 sequence is 13 residues long. Germline V lookup: CDR1 LNHDA, CDR2 SQIVND (reference sequence). The CDR3 DNA follows: TGTGCCACAGCGGGGGGAGCCGCGGGGGAGCTGTTTTTT. Translated: CATAGGAAGELFF.

The V gene is TRBV5-6, the J gene TRBJ2-7; 10 positions agree with TRBD1. J lost 4 bases, V lost 5 bases, and 9 bases had no gene match. The V gene's germline CDR1 is SGHDT and CDR2 YYEEEE. This CDR3 region has 15 residues. The CDR3 DNA follows: TGTGCCAGCAGGGAGACAGGGGGCCCTTCGTACGAGCAGTACTTC. This translates into CASRETGGPSYEQYF.

The J gene is TRBJ2-1, the V gene TRBV7-9; 10 bases are shared with TRBD2. CDR3 size: 15 residues. Germline-derived CDR1 and CDR2 are SEHNR and FQNEAQ (reference sequence). V shed 5 bases and J 7 bases; nucleotides not matched to a gene: 8. The CDR3 DNA reads as TGTGCCAGCAGCGTAGGGGGACTAGCGCCGAATGAGCAGTTCTTC. Amino acids: CASSVGGLAPNEQFF.

This rearrangement joins TRBV27 to TRBJ2-1; D not resolved. Germline values: CDR1 MNHEY, CDR2 SMNVEV (reference sequence). CDR3 length: 15 residues. The ends were cut back, 5 bases at V and 2 bases at J, with 13 bases in the middle. The CDR3 protein is CASSIITETYNEQFF. The CDR3 region has the DNA TGTGCCAGCAGTATTATTACAGAAACCTACAATGAGCAGTTCTTC.

J is TRBJ1-2 and V is TRBV6-4, with a tentative D call TRBD1 (6 bases). CDR1 is MRHNA and CDR2 is SNTAGT in the germline V gene. V was cut by 6 bases and J by 2 bases, with 19 bases left in between. This CDR3 region has 16 residues. CDR3 nucleotides: TGTGCCAGCAGCCCAACGACAGGCTTAGGAAACTATGGCTACACCTTC. It codes for CASSPTTGLGNYGYTF.

The gene calls are TRBV13 and TRBJ2-3; tentatively, D is TRBD2 (5 bases). The CDR3 extends over 16 amino acids. V was cut by 4 bases and J by 6 bases, with 20 bases left in between. The germline V gene has CDR1 PRHDT and CDR2 FYEKMQ (reference sequence). CDR3 loop: CASSSGVVEGGDTQYF. For the CDR3, the DNA is TGTGCCAGCAGCTCAGGAGTAGTCGAGGGTGGGGATACGCAGTATTTT.

The chain is built from TRBV6-5 and TRBJ2-7; 10 bases line up with TRBD1. The CDR3 is made up of 14 amino acids. V shed 5 bases, J shed 1 base, and the junction held 2 bases outside the gene matches. Germline loops: CDR1 MNHEY, CDR2 SVGAGI. In DNA form, the CDR3 reads TGTGCCAGCAGTAGGGGACAGGGGTCCTACGAGCAGTACTTC. This gives the protein CASSRGQGSYEQYF.

V is TRBV6-1 and J is TRBJ2-1; 12 bases line up with TRBD2. J gave up 5 bases and V 3 bases, and 5 bases lay outside the gene matches. The V gene's germline CDR1 is MNHNS and CDR2 SASEGT. This CDR3 region has 16 residues. The CDR3 sequence is CASSDPSGGANNEQFF. CDR3 nucleotide sequence: TGTGCCAGCAGTGACCCTAGCGGGGGGGCGAACAATGAGCAGTTCTTC.

This rearrangement joins TRBV10-2 to TRBJ2-7, with D hard to call. CDR1 is WSHSY and CDR2 is SAAADI in the germline V gene. The CDR3 covers 14 residues. Trimming cost V 5 bases and J 2 bases, with 13 bases left between them. CDR3 residues: CASSPREHTYEQYF. CDR3 nucleotide sequence: TGCGCCAGCAGTCCGCGCGAACATACCTACGAGCAGTACTTC.

V usage is TRBV5-1 and J usage is TRBJ1-1; D gene unclear. Germline-derived CDR1 and CDR2 are SGHRS and YFSETQ. The CDR3 runs to 14 residues. V was shortened by 2 bases and J by 0 bases, with 8 bases between the two germline ends. This chain's CDR3 is CASSFGGVNTEAFF. CDR3 sequence (DNA): TGCGCCAGCAGCTTCGGTGGGGTGAACACTGAAGCTTTCTTT.

This clone turned up a few times. The chain links TRBV5-6 to TRBJ2-3; D call uncertain. V was shortened by 5 bases and J by 5 bases, with 12 bases between the two germline ends. The CDR3 spans 13 residues. Germline V gene lookup returns CDR1 SGHDT and CDR2 YYEEEE. The CDR3, as DNA: TGTGCCAGCAGGGCAAATGTGGGAGATACGCAGTATTTT. It yields the protein CASRANVGDTQYF. The full variable domain, with the rest looked up from reference TRBV5-6 and TRBJ2-3, is DAGVTQSPTHLIKTRGQQVTLRCSPKSGHDTVSWYQQALGQGPQFIFQYYEEEERQRGNFPDRFSGHQFPNYSSELNVNALLLGDSALYLCASRANVGDTQYFGPGTRLTVL.

The V and J genes are TRBV18 and TRBJ2-7; possibly TRBD1 or TRBD2 for D (5 bases each). V shed 1 base and J shed 3 bases, with 16 bases lying between them. The CDR3 runs to 16 residues. CDR1 and CDR2 from the germline V gene are KGHSH and LQKENI. In nucleotides, the CDR3 is TGTGCCAGCTCACCACGGAGGTTATGGGGCTTCTACGAGCAGTACTTC. Amino acids: CASSPRRLWGFYEQYF.

V and J are TRBV6-5 and TRBJ2-7; D may be TRBD2 (7 bases). With 6 bases removed from V and 6 bases from J, the gap between germline ends came to 18 bases. The germline CDR1 and CDR2 sequences are MNHEY and SVGAGI. The CDR3 is 14 residues long. The CDR3 sequence: CASRGAAGEGEQYF. In DNA, the CDR3 is TGTGCCAGCAGGGGGGCGGCAGGGGAGGGCGAGCAGTACTTC.

In DNA, the CDR3 is TGTGCCAGCAGCCACGGACAGGGAATAGTCCCTGAAGCTTTCTTT. This gives the protein CASSHGQGIVPEAFF. The chain joins TRBV3-1 (or the pseudogene TRBV3-2) to TRBJ1-1; 8 bases align to TRBD1. V lost 3 bases and J lost 6; bases outside the gene matches: 9. The CDR3 consists of 15 residues. CDR1 and CDR2 (germline): LGHDT, YNNKEL (reference sequence).

The rearrangement uses TRBV12-3 or TRBV12-4 and TRBJ1-2, with 7 bases fitting TRBD1. This CDR3 has 13 amino acids. V gave up 6 bases and J gave up 6 bases; unmatched junction bases: 7. CDR3 nucleotide sequence: TGTGCCAGCAGACTAGACAGGGCTCATGGCTACACCTTC. Encoded protein: CASRLDRAHGYTF.

The chain employs TRBV6-5 and TRBJ2-7, with D possibly being TRBD2 (6 bases). CDR1 is MNHEY and CDR2 is SVGAGI in the germline V gene. The CDR3 runs 14 residues. The V end was cut by 6 bases, the J end by 3 bases, with 15 bases between. CDR3 in amino acids: CASRPGSRIYEQYF. The DNA for the CDR3 is TGTGCCAGCAGACCCGGGAGTAGAATCTACGAGCAGTACTTC.

The V and J genes are TRBV3-1 (or the pseudogene TRBV3-2) and TRBJ2-3; D assignment may be TRBD1 or TRBD2 (5 bases each). Looked up from germline, CDR1 is LGHDT and CDR2 is YNNKEL (reference sequence). The ends were cut back, 4 bases at V and 2 bases at J, with 10 bases in the middle. The CDR3 has 14 amino acids. CDR3 sequence (DNA): TGTGCCAGCAGCCTAGGGACCCTCACAGATACGCAGTATTTT. Its translation: CASSLGTLTDTQYF.

This chain links TRBV6-5 with TRBJ2-7; TRBD1 agrees at 8 bases. The V gene end was trimmed by 6 bases and the J gene end by 4 bases; junction bases not matched to a gene: 2. The germline V gene has CDR1 MNHEY and CDR2 SVGAGI. The CDR3 spans 12 residues. DNA of the CDR3: TGTGCCAGCAGGAGACAGGGGTACGAGCAGTACGTC. It encodes CASRRQGYEQYV.

The chain uses TRBV19 and TRBJ1-1; D gene ambiguous. Trimming took 5 bases from V and 4 from J, leaving 11 bases between them. CDR1 is LNHDA, CDR2 SQIVND, per germline (reference sequence). The CDR3 consists of 13 residues. CDR3 sequence (DNA): TGTGCCAGTAGTCAACTGTCGGTCACTGAAGCTTTCTTT. As protein: CASSQLSVTEAFF.

The chain recombines TRBV6-4 with TRBJ2-1; 10 nucleotides agree with TRBD1. This CDR3 is 15 amino acids long. J gave up 9 bases and V 3 bases, and 8 bases lay outside the gene matches. The V gene's germline CDR1 is MRHNA and CDR2 SNTAGT. The CDR3 nucleotides read TGTGCCAGCAGTGATTCCCCGGGACAGGGGACTGAGCAGTTCTTC. It codes for CASSDSPGQGTEQFF.

The rearrangement uses TRBV2 and TRBJ1-5; weak D call: TRBD1 (6 bases). Trimming removed 2 bases from V and 7 bases from J, with 18 bases in between. The germline CDR1 and CDR2 sequences are SNHLY and FYNNEI. The CDR3 has 16 residues. Here the CDR3 DNA reads TGTGCCAGCAGTGAATTTTTGTCGGGGGCTGGGCAGCCCCAGCATTTT. Its protein is CASSEFLSGAGQPQHF. Variable domain in full (rest from reference TRBV2 and TRBJ1-5): EPEVTQTPSHQVTQMGQEVILRCVPISNHLYFYWYRQILGQKVEFLVSFYNNEISEKSEIFDDQFSVERPDGSNFTLKIRSTKLEDSAMYFCASSEFLSGAGQPQHFGDGTRLSIL.

This clone was recorded a few times. The chain carries TRBV27 and TRBJ1-5; no reliable D call. In germline, CDR1 is MNHEY, CDR2 SMNVEV (reference sequence). The CDR3 is 12 amino acids. V lost 4 bases and J 3 bases, leaving 4 bases between the germline ends. Written as DNA, the CDR3 is TGTGCCAGCAGTTCTAACAATCAGCCCCAGCATTTT. Encoded protein: CASSSNNQPQHF.

CDR3 sequence reads: CASSQDRASGETQYF. Here the CDR3 DNA reads TGCGCCAGCAGCCAAGATCGGGCCTCCGGAGAGACCCAGTACTTC. The V call is TRBV4-1, the J call TRBJ2-5; no firm D call. Germline V CDR1 and CDR2: MGHRA, YSYEKL. The length of the CDR3 is 15 residues. Trimming shortened V by 0 bases and J by 4 bases, and 12 bases separated the two germline ends.